A selection of T cell receptor beta chains follows, all from one sample in a study of post-analysis software for immune sequencing data. TCRdb re-called the PCR reads through MiXCR, storing one row per CDR3 protein. This sample carries around 400,000 distinct CDR3 sequences, roughly 36% of them seen once, and the ten largest clones take 13%. Sequencing was performed on blood. The receptor set was obtained from a girl aged 10 to 17 with multiple sclerosis. CDR3s include the opening cysteine and the closing phenylalanine or tryptophan. The D gene is left open where the match is weak. The size entry is marked missing in some rows and otherwise reads once, few, many or a size class.

len: 15
j_gene: TRBJ2-1
abundance: few
d_gene: NA
v_gene: TRBV2
CDR3nt: TGTGCCAGCCCGGGGTCAGGAGGGGTTTGGGGTGAGCAGTTCTTC
CDR3aa: CASPGSGGVWGEQFF

len: 17
j_gene: TRBJ2-3
abundance: NA
d_gene: TRBD1
v_gene: TRBV10-2
CDR3nt: TGCGCCAGCAGTGAGTCGCGACAGGGAATGGCCTTAGGTACGCAGTATTTT
CDR3aa: CASSESRQGMALGTQYF

len: 13
j_gene: TRBJ1-5
abundance: few
d_gene: NA
v_gene: TRBV7-3
CDR3nt: TGTGCCAGCAGCTTATCAATCGGTCAGCCCCAGCATTTT
CDR3aa: CASSLSIGQPQHF

len: 16
j_gene: TRBJ1-1
abundance: NA
d_gene: TRBD1
v_gene: TRBV12-3/TRBV12-4
CDR3nt: TGTGCCAGCAGCTTTGGAAGGGACAGGGGGAACACTGAAGCTTTCTTT
CDR3aa: CASSFGRDRGNTEAFF

len: 11
j_gene: TRBJ1-2
abundance: NA
d_gene: NA
v_gene: TRBV20-1
CDR3nt: TGCAGTGCTAGAGGTGGGCTCGTATACACCTTC
CDR3aa: CSARGGLVYTF

len: 14
j_gene: TRBJ2-1
abundance: NA
d_gene: NA
v_gene: TRBV7-8
CDR3nt: TGTGCCAGCAGCTTGGGGGAAGCCTGCAATGAGCAGTTCTTC
CDR3aa: CASSLGEACNEQFF

len: 15
j_gene: TRBJ1-5
abundance: NA
d_gene: NA
v_gene: TRBV13
CDR3nt: TGTGCCAGCAGCTTAGGTCAGGGGACGAATCAGCCCCAGCATTTT
CDR3aa: CASSLGQGTNQPQHF

len: 15
j_gene: TRBJ2-3
abundance: NA
d_gene: NA
v_gene: TRBV12-3/TRBV12-4
CDR3nt: TGTGCCAGCAGTTTGAGGTCCCTGAACGTAGATACGCAGTATTTT
CDR3aa: CASSLRSLNVDTQYF

len: 18
j_gene: TRBJ1-2
abundance: NA
d_gene: NA
v_gene: TRBV21-1
CDR3nt: TGTGCCAGCAGCACCAATCCAGGGGGCTCCTCTTCTAACTATGGCTACACCTTC
CDR3aa: CASSTNPGGSSSNYGYTF

len: 14
j_gene: TRBJ1-1
abundance: NA
d_gene: NA
v_gene: TRBV12-3/TRBV12-4
CDR3nt: TGTGCCAGCAGTTTCGGAGCAGGCAACACTGAAGCTTTCTTT
CDR3aa: CASSFGAGNTEAFF

len: 17
j_gene: TRBJ2-1
abundance: few
d_gene: TRBD2
v_gene: TRBV7-8
CDR3nt: TGTGCCAGCAGCTTATCGAGCGGGGGGGTGACCTACAATGAGCAGTTCTTC
CDR3aa: CASSLSSGGVTYNEQFF

len: 15
j_gene: TRBJ2-3
abundance: NA
d_gene: NA
v_gene: TRBV5-1
CDR3nt: TGCGCCAGCAGCGCCAGGGCAGGCGGCACAGATACGCAGTATTTT
CDR3aa: CASSARAGGTDTQYF

len: 13
j_gene: TRBJ1-1
abundance: few
d_gene: NA
v_gene: TRBV20-1
CDR3nt: TGCAGTGCTAGTGGAGGGGGATTCACTGAAGCTTTCTTT
CDR3aa: CSASGGGFTEAFF

len: 15
j_gene: TRBJ2-1
abundance: once
d_gene: TRBD2
v_gene: TRBV4-2
CDR3nt: TGTGCCAGCAGCGGAGAGGGAGGGCCGAGGAATGAGCAGTTCTTC
CDR3aa: CASSGEGGPRNEQFF

len: 15
j_gene: TRBJ1-4
abundance: NA
d_gene: TRBD1
v_gene: TRBV7-2
CDR3nt: TGTGCCAGCAGCTTAGGTGCCGGGACAGGAGAAAAACTGTTTTTT
CDR3aa: CASSLGAGTGEKLFF

len: 17
j_gene: TRBJ1-2
abundance: few
d_gene: NA
v_gene: TRBV12-3/TRBV12-4
CDR3nt: TGTGCCAGCAGTTTGACCCCCGTGGGTTACAGGTTCTATGGCTACACCTTC
CDR3aa: CASSLTPVGYRFYGYTF

len: 13
j_gene: TRBJ1-2
abundance: NA
d_gene: NA
v_gene: TRBV19
CDR3nt: TGTGCCAGGACCGAAGACAGGAACTATGGCTACACCTTC
CDR3aa: CARTEDRNYGYTF

len: 15
j_gene: TRBJ2-1
abundance: NA
d_gene: NA
v_gene: TRBV7-9
CDR3nt: TGTGCCAGCAGCTCGCCTAGCAGCTCCTACAATGAGCAGTTCTTC
CDR3aa: CASSSPSSSYNEQFF

len: 12
j_gene: TRBJ1-1
abundance: NA
d_gene: NA
v_gene: TRBV6-1
CDR3nt: TGTGCCAGCAGGCCAATGAACACTGAAGCTTTCTTT
CDR3aa: CASRPMNTEAFF

len: 17
j_gene: TRBJ2-6
abundance: few
d_gene: TRBD1
v_gene: TRBV5-1
CDR3nt: TGCGCCAGCAGATACCGGGACAGGAACTCTGGGGCCAACGTCCTGACTTTC
CDR3aa: CASRYRDRNSGANVLTF

len: 19
j_gene: TRBJ2-6
abundance: NA
d_gene: TRBD1
v_gene: TRBV27
CDR3nt: TGTGCCAGCAGTCCCTACGGGACAGAGAGTTTCTCTGGGGCCAACGTCCTGACTTTC
CDR3aa: CASSPYGTESFSGANVLTF

len: 13
j_gene: TRBJ2-1
abundance: many
d_gene: NA
v_gene: TRBV20-1
CDR3nt: TGCAGTGCTAGAGCAGGGACCTACAATGAGCAGTTCTTC
CDR3aa: CSARAGTYNEQFF